This paragraph reports one TCR beta chain. This clonotype has just a few counts. Its antigen specificity is not known. One end of the junction is discordant with germline, which a read error may explain. Library preparation employed 5' RACE. TCRdb lists the instrument as Illumina HiSeq 2500. A second PCR of about 7 to 12 cycles was run with a J-beta primer mix and a sample-barcoded 5' primer. A unique molecular identifier was introduced onto each TCR beta cDNA molecule by a template-switch 5' adaptor carrying 12 random nucleotides. Each sample yielded at least 3 million CDR3-containing paired-end reads. The Mint cDNA synthesis kit, primed by a TRBC-specific oligonucleotide, was used to synthesize first-strand cDNA from all RNA. After uracil-DNA glycosylase treatment, a first 18-cycle PCR used universal primers M1SS and BC2_uni_R on all cDNA. In the original analysis: For normalization, 1 million high-quality reads were randomly selected from each sample, with every read carrying a distinct molecular identifier. Instead of being binned into consensus sequences, reads that shared molecular identifiers were thrown out. CDR3 identification, clonotype clustering and error correction used MiTCR with a Q25 quality threshold and the strictest error-elimination algorithm. A nonparametric unseen species model with Euler transformation was used to estimate lower-bound total TCR beta diversity. The public reads were reanalyzed by TCRdb: fastp trimming at Q25, MiXCR alignment, in-frame beta chains only. Rows matching on CDR3 protein sequence are summarized as one entry with the most common DNA and genes. The V and J calls, along with clone size, are taken from TCRdb and not from the paper's own processing. This sample comprises about 1,600,000 distinct CDR3 sequences, around two fifths of them detected only once. 7.9% of the sample goes to the ten largest clones.

Donors were 40 or so systemically healthy Caucasian individuals from Russia aged roughly 6 to 90 years. Ten milliliters of peripheral blood were drawn from each donor into EDTA-treated Vacutainer tubes. Ficoll-Paque density-gradient centrifugation was used to isolate PBMCs, with at least 7 million per sample. Trizol reagent was used to extract total RNA from PBMCs, with at least 5 micrograms per sample. For every donor, flow cytometry on a PBMC aliquot measured the percentage of naive CD45RAhigh/CD27high T cells. This sample is part of a study of blood T cells in healthy people across ages (dated by TCRdb to the mid-2010s). At the level of the whole study: Template switching captured roughly one uniquely barcoded TCR beta cDNA molecule per two T cells in model experiments. Donors of different ages were randomly distributed across sequencing lanes to avoid experimental bias. For two donors (one aged 18 to 30 and one aged 80 or older), the study analyzed two additional independent replicas of 1 million unique cDNA reads from the same blood draw. Four age groups were formed from the donors: young (average approximately 15 years), middle-aged (approximately 42), aged (around 62) and long-lived (82). The study measured age-related changes in TCR beta repertoire diversity using deep sequencing normalized with unique cDNA molecular identifiers. Study-level results and caveats: As age increased, observed TCR beta diversity per million T cells dropped in a roughly linear way, and a significant reduction was already evident by age around 41. Compared with the aged group, the long-lived group had more naive CD4+ T cells, fewer expanded clones and increased TCR diversity, a pattern suggesting age selection. Because the CMV infection status of the donors was unknown, age-related changes in expanded clonotypes may potentially have been confounded. A strong correlation was found between observed TCR beta diversity and the percentage of naive T cells measured by flow cytometry. Total diversity estimates from one million sequenced T cells were considered lower bounds and underestimates. Bulk unsorted PBMC profiling prevented conclusive comparison of naive and antigen-experienced compartments.

The CDR3 starts with the cysteine, ends with the phenylalanine, and has 16 residues. The read is trimmed to its CDR3 DNA, 48 bases read in frame from base 1. Looking up the germline V gene yields CDR1 SGHVS and CDR2 FNYEAQ. Specimen: blood. The receptor comes from a woman younger than 35 in good health. The rearrangement combines TRBV7-6 with TRBJ1-2; the D gene is possibly TRBD1, with 6 bases matching. The DNA sequence reads TGTGCCAGCAGCTTAGGTGCTGGGGGGGCCAACTATGGTTACACCTTC. Its translation reads: CASSLGAGGANYGYTF.